The entry below describes one T cell receptor beta chain. This clone was seen a single time. Its antigen remains unidentified. No per-base quality is available; no much larger clone lies one base away. This sample was included in a study of cytotoxic CD8 clonotypes in ibrutinib-treated CLL listed by TCRdb under 2021. Regarding the complete study: The cohort was composed of under 12 relapsed/refractory and about 15 treatment-naive patients; IGHV unmutated status was identified in approximately 18 patients. Every sample from remission and from progressive disease was obtained while the patients were still on ibrutinib. Responses were partial in 25 or so patients and complete in 2; after median 68 months follow-up, some 14 stayed in remission and some twelve progressed. Cryopreserved peripheral blood mononuclear cells were obtained prior to treatment, at the time of response, and at either disease progression or sustained remission. Response samples were taken after a median of approximately 12 months on treatment, ranging from roughly 6 to 36 months. On average, each sample yielded around 250,000 productive templates and 85,000 to 95,000 productive rearrangements. Of the 80 to 95 participants in the trial, roughly 25 had longitudinal samples available. Study-level results and caveats: An increase in clonality was observed at ibrutinib response, with clonality remaining stable during sustained remission and falling back toward baseline at progression. Public clonotypes were rare and either shrank or stayed stable during treatment, and the rise in clonality at ibrutinib response reflected expansion of private clonotypes. Sampling times were not matched between sustained-remission and progressing patients, and lymph node repertoires were not studied. Baseline clonality was found to be higher than that of age-matched healthy donors and was strongly correlated with circulating CD8+ T-cell counts.

A MiSeq instrument was used for deep resolution sequencing, which targeted depths ranging from 1 in 1 million up to 1 in 200,000 T cells, with coverage averaging 10x for each clonotype. The immunoSEQ hsTCRB Kit was used to generate TCR beta libraries. The study's own analysis went as follows. Data were analyzed with ImmunoSEQ Data Assistant and ImmunoSEQ Analyzer, with V, D and J genes assigned per IMGT definitions. Clonality, which ranges from 0 to 1, was calculated as one minus the normalized Shannon entropy of productive rearrangement frequencies. Only overrepresented clonotypes making up at least 0.05% of the repertoire of each patient were included in the public clonotype analysis. Some 13 repertoires from age-matched healthy donors, obtained from immuneACCESS, served as clonality controls. TCRdb limited this immuneACCESS table to in-frame rearrangements with V and J called. A share of clones is missing; checked studies link under half to unresolved V genes, and the rest is unexplained. Clonal size and the V and J genes are those of that table, whereas D and trimming came from the DNA. Within this sample are 200,000 to 250,000 clones, with approximately 79% of them counted one time only. The top ten clonotypes cover roughly 10% of the sample.

CDR1 KGHSH and CDR2 LQKENI are derived from the germline V gene. The germline ends are 8 bases apart after V is trimmed by 0 bases and J by 3 bases. The CDR3, cysteine through phenylalanine, is 14 amino acids long. The sequence is cut down to CDR3 DNA, 42 bases in frame from base 1. The time point label on this specimen signifies: about 11 months on ibrutinib. For TCR beta library preparation, 2 to 2.5 micrograms of genomic DNA were isolated from cryopreserved PBMCs. Longitudinal blood samples from CLL patients on ibrutinib monotherapy underwent high-throughput TCR beta sequencing. The patients took part in an open-label, single-center phase 2 trial of ibrutinib monotherapy.

In this chain, TRBV18 is recombined with TRBJ1-2; TRBD1 is a possible D gene, resting on 6 matching bases. This receptor was obtained from a human donor with chronic lymphocytic leukemia. The sequenced sample was PBMCs, obtained after 12 months of ibrutinib treatment. The sequenced DNA is TGTGCCAGCTCACCACCGGGGGGGCACTATGGCTACACCTTC. It specifies CASSPPGGHYGYTF.